What follows are 13 T cell receptor beta chains derived from one specimen sequenced in a study of T cells in Graves' hyperthyroidism and ophthalmopathy. RNA transcripts served as the template for amplifying TCR beta CDR3 regions. Primed by the HTBI set, a first-round RT-PCR was run on the TCR CDR3. One entry per CDR3 protein, called by TCRdb with MiXCR from the multiplex PCR reads. Of fewer than 700,000 distinct CDR3 sequences in the sample, approximately 17% were seen once. The sample consisted of blood. The source of these receptors is a woman aged 18-29 years with Graves' ophthalmopathy.

This clonotype was seen ten or more times. The chain carries TRBV20-1 and TRBJ1-5; possibly TRBD1 for D (6 bases). This CDR3 spans 15 amino acids. CDR1 and CDR2 (germline): DFQATT, SNEGSKA (reference sequence). The germline V and J ends were trimmed by 3 bases and 2 bases, with 14 bases remaining between them. The DNA for the CDR3 is TGCAGTGCTAGTATTATACGACAGGGCAATCAGCCCCAGCATTTT. Amino acid sequence: CSASIIRQGNQPQHF.

In its sample, this clonotype was seen once. V is TRBV28 and J is TRBJ1-1, with D tentatively TRBD1 (5 bases). The V gene lost 4 bases and the J gene lost 1 base, with 16 bases spanning the gap. The V gene's germline CDR1 is MDHEN and CDR2 SYDVKM. The CDR3 runs 16 residues. The CDR3, as DNA: TGTGCCAGCAGTTCTCCCGAGGGGCGGGGGAACACTGAAGCTTTCTTT. Protein product: CASSSPEGRGNTEAFF. Full variable domain (missing parts from reference TRBV28 and TRBJ1-1): DVKVTQSSRYLVKRTGEKVFLECVQDMDHENMFWYRQDPGLGLRLIYFSYDVKMKEKGDIPEGYSVSREKKERFSLILESASTNQTSMYLCASSSPEGRGNTEAFFGQGTRLTVV.

As for this clonotype: This clone may be a read error of a much larger clone one base away. The V and J genes are TRBV2 and TRBJ2-7; D unclear. Germline lookup yields CDR1 SNHLY and CDR2 FYNNEI. The length of the CDR3 is 12 residues. The CDR3 sequence is CASSSFSYDQYF. The CDR3 bases are TGTGCCAGCAGTTCCTTCAGCTACGACCAGTACTTC.

The chain has TRBV5-5 and TRBJ2-6, with D perhaps assigned TRBD1 or TRBD2 (6 bases each). CDR1 is SGHKS and CDR2 is YYEKEE in the germline V gene (reference sequence). The CDR3 covers 18 residues. V was cut by 0 bases and J by 0 bases, with 13 bases left in between. CDR3 nucleotide sequence: TGTGCCAGCAGCTTGGTCGGGGGCCCAACCTCTGGGGCCAACGTCCTGACTTTC. As protein: CASSLVGGPTSGANVLTF.

This clonotype was picked up a small number of times. V usage is TRBV7-3 and J usage is TRBJ1-4, with D unresolved. Germline values: CDR1 SGHTA, CDR2 FQGTGA. V dropped 1 base and J dropped 7 bases, with 7 bases sitting between them. This CDR3 is built from 13 residues. Here the CDR3 DNA reads TGTGCCAGCAGCTTAATCGGTGGTGAAAAACTGTTTTTT. Its translation: CASSLIGGEKLFF.

This clonotype was seen ten or more times. V gene TRBV20-1 combines with J gene TRBJ2-1, with 11 bases aligning to TRBD2. Germline CDR1 is DFQATT and CDR2 is SNEGSKA (reference sequence). The CDR3 runs to 17 residues. V was clipped by 0 bases and J by 9 bases; unmatched bases: 13. The CDR3 sequence is CSARDFRLAGGHGEQFF. The DNA for the CDR3 is TGCAGTGCTAGAGATTTTCGGCTAGCGGGGGGTCACGGTGAGCAGTTCTTC.

Ten or more counts support this clonotype. The chain employs TRBV10-3 and TRBJ1-5; 7 nucleotides match TRBD1. CDR3 length equals 14 residues. Germline assignment: CDR1 ENHRY and CDR2 SYGVKD. V gave up 4 bases and J gave up 1 base; unmatched junction bases: 1. The DNA of the CDR3 is TGTGCCATCAGTGCGGACAGGAGCAATCAGCCCCAGCATTTT. Protein sequence: CAISADRSNQPQHF.

This chain uses TRBV5-1 with TRBJ1-2, with D perhaps TRBD1 (5 bases). V gave up 3 bases and J gave up 3 bases, with 9 bases separating them. The CDR3 totals 13 residues. The germline V gene has CDR1 SGHRS and CDR2 YFSETQ. The CDR3 DNA reads TGCGCCAGCAGCTCACAGGAGCACTATGGCTACACCTTC. Residues: CASSSQEHYGYTF.

In its sample, this clonotype ranks as medium-sized. This chain connects TRBV20-1 to TRBJ1-6; D is unclear. The ends were cut back, 6 bases at V and 7 bases at J, with 10 bases in the middle. The length of the CDR3 is 12 residues. In germline, CDR1 is DFQATT, CDR2 SNEGSKA (reference sequence). The CDR3 reads CSATDQNSPLHF. In DNA form, the CDR3 reads TGCAGTGCCACGGATCAGAATTCACCCCTCCACTTT.

The V call is TRBV2, the J call TRBJ2-7; 8 bases align to TRBD2. The V gene's germline CDR1 is SNHLY and CDR2 FYNNEI. Trimming took 1 base from V and 3 from J; bases not matched to a gene: 5. The CDR3 sequence is 15 residues long. The CDR3 protein is CASSEEGLGYYEQYF. For the CDR3, the DNA is TGTGCCAGCAGTGAAGAGGGACTAGGTTACTACGAGCAGTACTTC.

This clonotype was seen many times. This sequence joins TRBV30 and TRBJ1-1; no reliable D call. Trimming cost V 3 bases and J 9 bases, with 14 bases left between them. The CDR3 has 12 amino acids. The germline CDR1 and CDR2 sequences are GTSNPN and SVGIG (reference sequence). The CDR3 spells CAWRTDVEKAFF. As DNA, the CDR3 is TGTGCCTGGAGGACGGACGTTGAGAAAGCTTTCTTT.

The chain has TRBV7-6 and TRBJ2-3, with TRBD2 as a possible D gene (5 bases). The CDR3 spans 14 residues. The V end was cut by 5 bases, the J end by 7 bases, with 16 bases between. Looked up from germline, CDR1 is SGHVS and CDR2 is FNYEAQ. Here the CDR3 reads CASSPRTGGNTQYF. In DNA form, the CDR3 reads TGTGCCAGCAGCCCCCGGACTGGTGGAAATACGCAGTATTTT.

At least ten counts were recorded for this clonotype. V is TRBV28 and J is TRBJ2-2, with D unclear. Germline lookup yields CDR1 MDHEN and CDR2 SYDVKM. This CDR3 has 14 amino acids. The V and J ends lost 2 bases and 2 bases respectively, with 6 bases between them. CDR3 sequence reads: CASSLITNTGELFF. Here the CDR3 DNA reads TGTGCCAGCAGTTTAATAACCAACACCGGGGAGCTGTTTTTT.